This T cell receptor (beta chain) was obtained from a study of T cells expressing NK-cell markers. Study-wide background: Sequencing covered eight donors, seven HCMV-seropositive and one seronegative.

TCRdb re-analyzed the 5' RACE reads; it lists each CDR3 protein once, without DNA. This sample's table reports some 120,000 distinct CDR3 sequences. Sequencing was carried out using blood T cells: a sorted CD56 or NKG2C T cell subset, CD4+ or CD8+ T cells, or bulk PBMC T cells (not recorded which). The sequence was obtained from a woman aged 18 to 75 in good health.

The CDR3 spells CASSMGQGFRGTEAFF. The V and J genes are TRBV19 and TRBJ1-1; TCRdb reports TRBD1, a call that lacks DNA to check it against. Germline CDR1 reads LNHDA; CDR2 reads SQIVND (reference sequence). The CDR3 sequence is 16 residues long.